The 5 T cell receptor beta chains reported below all come from one sample, sequenced in a study of shared clonotypes between healthy human individuals. Profiling relied on immunoSEQ multiplex PCR, and the TCRdb table lists in-frame clones only, not all of them. This table holds around 1.9 million clones, around 93% found once. Naive CD8 cells, CD45RO-negative and positively selected for CCR7, excluded terminally differentiated effector memory CD45RA+ cells. The sample was naive CD8+ T cells from PBMCs. The receptors were sampled from a man aged 18 to 30 in good health. Some clones in this sample may be carry-over from other donors' samples.

The chain has TRBV25-1 and TRBJ2-1; 8 bases agree with TRBD2. The germline V gene encodes CDR1 MGHDK and CDR2 SYGVNS. The CDR3 length is 17 residues. V gave up 1 base and J gave up 2 bases; unmatched junction bases: 7. The CDR3: CASSESRGTRAYNEQFF. The CDR3 DNA reads TGTGCCAGCAGTGAATCAAGGGGGACTAGAGCCTACAATGAGCAGTTCTTC.

The chain joins TRBV7-9 to TRBJ1-1; possible D gene TRBD1, 5 bases. Germline-derived CDR1 and CDR2 are SEHNR and FQNEAQ (reference sequence). V shed 2 bases and J shed 1 base, with 14 bases lying between them. The length of the CDR3 is 16 residues. The DNA for the CDR3 is TGTGCCAGCAGCTTACCGGCAGGGACTTCGAACACTGAAGCTTTCTTT. Protein product: CASSLPAGTSNTEAFF.

This chain connects TRBV9 to TRBJ1-1, with TRBD1 as a possible D gene (6 bases). CDR1 and CDR2 from the germline V gene are SGDLS and YYNGEE. The V end was cut by 0 bases, the J end by 1 base, with 16 bases between. The CDR3 spans 17 residues. CDR3 region: CASSVGDRIYENTEAFF. The CDR3, as DNA: TGTGCCAGCAGCGTAGGAGACAGGATCTATGAGAACACTGAAGCTTTCTTT.

On this clone itself: Different DNA sequences within this sample yield the same CDR3. This chain connects TRBV28 to TRBJ1-4; D is ambiguous. Germline V gene lookup returns CDR1 MDHEN and CDR2 SYDVKM. V lost 2 bases, J lost 7 bases, and 5 bases lay in between. The CDR3 is 12 amino acids. The DNA of the CDR3 is TGTGCCAGCAGTTTAGGAGGTGAAAAACTGTTTTTT. Translating gives CASSLGGEKLFF.

The chain carries TRBV18 and TRBJ2-2; D not certain. V lost 4 bases, J lost 2 bases, and 2 bases lay in between. The CDR3 is 12 amino acids. Germline CDR1 reads KGHSH; CDR2 reads LQKENI. CDR3 sequence (DNA): TGTGCCAGCTCACTAAACACCGGGGAGCTGTTTTTT. Translated: CASSLNTGELFF.